A single sample gave rise to the 2 T cell receptor beta chains below, sequenced in a study of T cell changes during pregnancy in multiple sclerosis. Sequenced by immunoSEQ multiplex PCR; TCRdb stores in-frame clones only, minus some. The table includes around 100,000 clones, approximately 90% detected once. The source was peripheral blood, collected in the third trimester of pregnancy. These receptors all come from a female donor with multiple sclerosis, enrolled in a pregnancy study.

This rearrangement joins TRBV5-1 to TRBJ2-7; D is uncertain. The CDR3 loop spans 13 amino acids. Trimming left V 1 base short and J 0 bases short, with 5 bases between. CDR1 and CDR2 (germline): SGHRS, YFSETQ. CDR3: CASSLRSSYEQYF. DNA for the CDR3: TGCGCCAGCAGCTTGCGGAGCTCCTACGAGCAGTACTTC. The whole variable domain, filled in from reference TRBV5-1 and TRBJ2-7, reads KAGVTQTPRYLIKTRGQQVTLSCSPISGHRSVSWYQQTPGQGLQFLFEYFSETQRNKGNFPGRFSGRQFSNSRSEMNVSTLELGDSALYLCASSLRSSYEQYFGPGTRLTVT.

This chain uses TRBV11-2 with TRBJ2-2; D is ambiguous. Between the trimmed V and J ends, which lost 6 bases and 1 base, there was a span of 9 bases. Germline V gene lookup returns CDR1 SGHAT and CDR2 FQNNGV. CDR3 size: 14 residues. This CDR3 reads CASSFTVNTGELFF. CDR3 bases: TGTGCCAGCAGTTTTACTGTGAACACCGGGGAGCTGTTTTTT.